This TCR beta chain was sequenced for a study of blood T cell repertoires in COVID-19. The overall study: PBMCs, B-cell-depleted T cells, or T cells provided the cDNA or gDNA that made up the material.

Germline CDR1 is SGHRS and CDR2 is YFSETQ. Trimming took 1 base from V and 3 from J; bases not matched to a gene: 6. CDR3 length: 16 amino acids. Authors' data handling: Amplification with reference gene primers provided the estimates of nucleated cell counts. Sequencing used immunoSEQ multiplex PCR; TCRdb keeps in-frame clones, though not all of them. That table is the source of V, J and clone size, and D and trimming were worked out from the DNA. The sample records about 45,000 clones, around 79% being singletons. Sequenced input: peripheral blood. This sequence originates from a human donor in a cohort sampled during active COVID-19. The genes are TRBV5-1 and TRBJ2-2; 7 bases line up with TRBD2. CDR3 residues: CASSLIPGRDTGELFF. DNA of the CDR3: TGCGCCAGCAGCTTGATACCAGGGAGGGACACCGGGGAGCTGTTTTTT.